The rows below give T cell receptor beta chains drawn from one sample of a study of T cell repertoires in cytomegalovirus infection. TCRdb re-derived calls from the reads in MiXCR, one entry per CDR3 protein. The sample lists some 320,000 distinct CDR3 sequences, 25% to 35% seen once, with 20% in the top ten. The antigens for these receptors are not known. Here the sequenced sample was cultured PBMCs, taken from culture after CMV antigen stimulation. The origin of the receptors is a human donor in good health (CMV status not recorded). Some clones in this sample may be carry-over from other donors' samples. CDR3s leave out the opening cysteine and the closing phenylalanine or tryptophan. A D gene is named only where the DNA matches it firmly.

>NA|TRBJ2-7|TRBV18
ASSPSGKSAVQY
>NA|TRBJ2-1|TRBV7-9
ASSLLGTRNNEQF
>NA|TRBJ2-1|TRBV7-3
ASSSRLVSSYNEQF
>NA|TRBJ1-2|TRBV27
ASSPQYGANYGYT
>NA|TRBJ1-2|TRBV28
ASSWPTQAYGYT
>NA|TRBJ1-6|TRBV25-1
ASSDRQYNYNSPLH
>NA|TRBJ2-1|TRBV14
ASSQAGPDNEQF
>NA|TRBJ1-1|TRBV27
ASSFRVANEAF
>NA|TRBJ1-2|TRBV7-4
APAYRLGNYGYT
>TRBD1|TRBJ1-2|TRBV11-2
ASSSSGQGVEGYT
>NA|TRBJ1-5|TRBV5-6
ASSSWAPYSNQPQH
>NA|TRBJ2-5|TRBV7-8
ASSPDRQEAQY
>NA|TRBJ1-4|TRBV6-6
ASSYGGIGEKLF
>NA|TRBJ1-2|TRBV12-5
ASGLGMDNGYT
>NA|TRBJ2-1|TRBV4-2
ASSQDFRQPPYNEQF
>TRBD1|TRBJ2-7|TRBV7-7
ASSLSQGVGEQY